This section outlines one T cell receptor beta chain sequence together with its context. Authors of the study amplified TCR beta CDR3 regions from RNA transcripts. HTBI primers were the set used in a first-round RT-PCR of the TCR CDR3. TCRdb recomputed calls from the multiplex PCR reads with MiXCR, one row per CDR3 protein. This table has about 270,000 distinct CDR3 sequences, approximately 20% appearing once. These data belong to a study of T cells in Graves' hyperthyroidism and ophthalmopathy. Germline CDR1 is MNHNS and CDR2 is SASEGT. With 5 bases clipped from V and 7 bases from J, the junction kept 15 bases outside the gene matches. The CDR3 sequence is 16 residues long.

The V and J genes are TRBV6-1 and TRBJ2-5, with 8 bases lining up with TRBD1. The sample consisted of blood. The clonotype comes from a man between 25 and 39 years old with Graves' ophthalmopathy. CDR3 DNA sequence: TGTGCCAGCAGTCTAAGGGGGACAGGTAATTTGGCGACCCAGTACTTC. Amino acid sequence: CASSLRGTGNLATQYF.